Listed below are T cell receptor beta chains from one sample, sequenced in a study of graft-versus-host responses after intestinal transplantation. Some clones are missing from TCRdb's copy, which holds only in-frame ones; the method was immunoSEQ multiplex PCR. In the table there are approximately 9,700 clones, almost 95% of which are singletons. Source: PBMCs, taken about 45 days after intestinal transplantation. These receptors all come from a human patient who received an intestinal transplant, so some T cells may come from the graft donor. Both conserved end residues are part of each CDR3. A D gene is named only where the DNA matches it firmly. The size of a clone is reported for some rows only, either as once, few or many, or as a class for expanded clones.

clone size | D gene | J gene | V gene | CDR3 protein | CDR3 DNA
. | TRBD1 | TRBJ1-2 | TRBV13 | CASSSDRAHYGYTF | TGTGCCAGCAGCTCCGACAGGGCGCACTATGGCTACACCTTC
once | TRBD2 | TRBJ2-1 | TRBV9 | CASSVGGRGENEQFF | TGTGCCAGCAGCGTAGGCGGGAGGGGAGAAAATGAGCAGTTCTTC
. | TRBD1 | TRBJ2-7 | TRBV7-9 | CASTKGTGGYEQYF | TGTGCCAGCACAAAGGGGACAGGGGGTTACGAGCAGTACTTC
. | . | TRBJ2-1 | TRBV6-1 | CASSGMGEDEQFF | TGTGCCAGCAGTGGAATGGGGGAGGATGAGCAGTTCTTC
once | . | TRBJ2-1 | TRBV14 | CASSQDGNEQFF | TGTGCCAGCAGCCAAGATGGCAATGAGCAGTTCTTC
. | . | TRBJ1-2 | TRBV7-3 | CASSSGTSYTF | TGTGCCAGCAGCTCCGGGACCAGCTACACCTTC
. | . | TRBJ2-7 | TRBV5-1 | CASSFGVSSSYEQYF | TGCGCCAGCAGCTTCGGGGTCTCCAGCTCCTACGAGCAGTACTTC
. | . | TRBJ1-1 | TRBV11-2 | CASSSIVTEAFF | TGTGCCAGCAGCTCCATTGTCACTGAAGCTTTCTTT
. | . | TRBJ1-1 | TRBV5-6 | CASSNGWGLNTEAFF | TGTGCCAGCAGCAACGGGTGGGGGCTGAACACTGAAGCTTTCTTT
. | . | TRBJ2-7 | TRBV5-5 | CASSLEDSPYEQYF | TGTGCCAGCAGCTTGGAGGACAGCCCCTACGAGCAGTACTTC
. | . | TRBJ2-3 | TRBV10-3 | CAITGFFGDTQYF | .
. | . | TRBJ2-2 | TRBV6-6 | CASVPALNTGELFF | TGTGCCAGCGTACCGGCCTTGAACACCGGGGAGCTGTTTTTT